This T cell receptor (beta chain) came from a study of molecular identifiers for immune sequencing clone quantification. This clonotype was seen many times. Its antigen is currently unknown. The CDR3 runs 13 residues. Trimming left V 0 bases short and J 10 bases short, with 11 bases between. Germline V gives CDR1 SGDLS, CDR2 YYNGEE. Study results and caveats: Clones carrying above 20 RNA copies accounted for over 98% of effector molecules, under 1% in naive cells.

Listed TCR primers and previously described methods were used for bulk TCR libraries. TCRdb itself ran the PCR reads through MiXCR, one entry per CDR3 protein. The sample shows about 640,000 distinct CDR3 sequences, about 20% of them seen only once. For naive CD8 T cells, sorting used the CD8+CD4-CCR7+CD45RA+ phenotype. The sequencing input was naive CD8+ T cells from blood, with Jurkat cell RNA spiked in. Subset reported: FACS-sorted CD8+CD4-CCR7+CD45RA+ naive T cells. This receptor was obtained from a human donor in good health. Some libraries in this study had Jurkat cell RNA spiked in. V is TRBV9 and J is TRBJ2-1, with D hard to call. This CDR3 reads CASSVETVQEQFF. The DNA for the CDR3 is TGTGCCAGCAGCGTAGAAACAGTACAGGAGCAGTTCTTC.